The 30 T cell receptor beta chains below come from one sample, sequenced in a study of shared clonotypes between healthy human individuals. Assay: immunoSEQ multiplex PCR; the TCRdb copy retains only in-frame clones and omits some. The sample includes millions of clones, about 95% seen only once; the top ten take 0.9% to 1.4%. Naive-designated CD8 cells lacked CD45RO, were positively enriched for CCR7, and omitted terminally differentiated effector memory CD45RA+ cells. The sample taken for sequencing was naive CD8+ T cells sorted from blood. The receptors were gathered from a man between 18 and 35 years old in good health.

The V and J genes are TRBV6-1 and TRBJ2-1; 14 positions agree with TRBD2. The ends lost 3 bases at V and 7 bases at J; junction bases unmatched: 8. The CDR3 covers 17 residues. In germline, CDR1 is MNHNS, CDR2 SASEGT. CDR3 sequence reads: CASSDRLAGGPANEQFF. Here the CDR3 DNA reads TGTGCCAGCAGTGATAGACTAGCGGGGGGGCCGGCGAATGAGCAGTTCTTC.

The rearrangement joins TRBV5-4 to TRBJ2-6; possible D gene TRBD1, 6 bases. The CDR3 length is 16 residues. Per the germline V gene, CDR1 is SGHNT and CDR2 is YYREEE (reference sequence). V lost 4 bases and J 4 bases, leaving 15 bases between the germline ends. Here the CDR3 reads CASSDGQLPGANVLTF. The CDR3, as DNA: TGTGCCAGCAGCGATGGACAGCTCCCCGGGGCCAACGTCCTGACTTTC.

This rearrangement joins TRBV6-5 to TRBJ2-3; TRBD2 matches at 8 bases. The CDR3 extends over 15 amino acids. Germline assignment: CDR1 MNHEY and CDR2 SVGAGI. The ends lost 4 bases at V and 5 bases at J; junction bases unmatched: 8. This CDR3 reads CASSLLAETQDTQYF. In DNA, the CDR3 is TGTGCCAGCAGTTTACTAGCGGAGACCCAAGATACGCAGTATTTT.

A single count supports this clone. This chain connects TRBV11-2 to TRBJ2-1; D gene uncertain. Per the germline V gene, CDR1 is SGHAT and CDR2 is FQNNGV. This CDR3 has 13 residues. Trimming shortened V by 1 base and J by 8 bases, and 9 bases separated the two germline ends. This chain's CDR3 is CASSLGRLYEQFF. The CDR3 DNA reads as TGTGCCAGCAGCTTAGGTCGTCTGTATGAGCAGTTCTTC.

This clone was detected once. The chain joins TRBV5-1 to TRBJ2-7; TRBD1 matches at 8 bases. The V gene end was trimmed by 0 bases and the J gene end by 3 bases; junction bases not matched to a gene: 5. The CDR3 length is 15 residues. Germline CDR1 reads SGHRS; CDR2 reads YFSETQ. The CDR3 protein is CASSLGFDRGYEQYF. CDR3 coding DNA: TGCGCCAGCAGCTTGGGATTTGACAGGGGCTACGAGCAGTACTTC.

V is TRBV11-2 and J is TRBJ1-2; D unclear. Trimming left V 1 base short and J 6 bases short, with 9 bases between. The CDR3 runs 13 residues. Germline loops: CDR1 SGHAT, CDR2 FQNNGV. CDR3 in DNA: TGTGCCAGCAGCTTAGTATCCGGGGATGGCTACACCTTC. Protein sequence: CASSLVSGDGYTF.

The gene calls are TRBV2 and TRBJ2-2; perhaps TRBD1 as D (5 bases). Looked up from germline, CDR1 is SNHLY and CDR2 is FYNNEI. The CDR3 is 16 amino acids. V lost 7 bases, J lost 0 bases, and 15 bases lay in between. The CDR3 spells CASKGGAGPNTGELFF. CDR3 in DNA: TGTGCCAGCAAGGGTGGGGCAGGGCCGAACACCGGGGAGCTGTTTTTT.

This chain links TRBV2 with TRBJ2-1, with 8 bases matching TRBD2. This CDR3 spans 18 amino acids. V was pared by 4 bases and J by 0 bases, with 11 bases of the junction left unmatched. CDR1 and CDR2 (germline): SNHLY, FYNNEI. Here the CDR3 reads CASSGGSSGSSSYNEQFF. The CDR3 DNA reads as TGTGCCAGCAGTGGAGGGTCTAGCGGGTCAAGCTCCTACAATGAGCAGTTCTTC.

Worth noting for this clone: The sample holds other DNA sequences that translate to the same CDR3. The chain has TRBV27 and TRBJ2-5; 14 bases fit TRBD2. The trim removed 5 bases at V and 2 bases at J, leaving 4 bases unmatched. The CDR3 is 16 residues long. CDR1 is MNHEY and CDR2 is SMNVEV in the germline V gene (reference sequence). The CDR3 sequence is CASSPGTSGGQETQYF. CDR3 nucleotides: TGTGCCAGCAGTCCGGGGACTAGCGGGGGACAAGAGACCCAGTACTTC.

The CDR3 DNA is TGTGCCACCAGCACCGGGACAGGGTCTGAGACCCAGTACTTC. Translation gives CATSTGTGSETQYF. The chain employs TRBV15 and TRBJ2-5; 9 nucleotides align to TRBD1. The germline V gene encodes CDR1 LNHNV and CDR2 YYDKDF (reference sequence). The CDR3 has 14 amino acids. V lost 4 bases to trimming and J lost 5 bases; unmatched junction nucleotides: 5.

This chain uses TRBV4-1 with TRBJ1-5; perhaps TRBD1 as D (6 bases). Germline assignment: CDR1 MGHRA and CDR2 YSYEKL. V was trimmed by 3 bases and J by 5 bases, leaving 14 bases between them. CDR3 length equals 15 residues. CDR3 nucleotides: TGCGCCAGCAGCCAGGGGGCGCCCAGTGATCAGCCCCAGCATTTT. Translated, it gives CASSQGAPSDQPQHF.

The gene calls are TRBV6-5 and TRBJ2-7; possibly TRBD2 for D (5 bases). V was shortened by 6 bases and J by 3 bases, with 15 bases between the two germline ends. The CDR3 sequence is 14 residues long. From germline, CDR1 is MNHEY and CDR2 SVGAGI. CDR3 nucleotide sequence: TGTGCCAGCAGCCCCGACCTTGGACTCTACGAGCAGTACTTC. Translation: CASSPDLGLYEQYF.

The chain employs TRBV10-2 and TRBJ2-6; no clear D gene. Germline CDR1 reads WSHSY; CDR2 reads SAAADI. Trimming took off 3 bases at V and 3 bases at J, with 3 bases between the two ends. The CDR3 is 13 residues long. The CDR3: CASSDNGANVLTF. The CDR3 bases are TGCGCCAGCAGTGATAATGGGGCCAACGTCCTGACTTTC.

This sequence joins TRBV4-1 and TRBJ1-2; a weak D match, TRBD1 (6 bases). Between the trimmed V and J ends, which lost 4 bases and 6 bases, there was a span of 12 bases. The CDR3 totals 13 residues. Per the germline V gene, CDR1 is MGHRA and CDR2 is YSYEKL. CDR3 sequence reads: CASSPPGEDGYTF. CDR3 sequence (DNA): TGCGCCAGCAGCCCCCCAGGGGAGGATGGCTACACCTTC.

This chain connects TRBV6-6 to TRBJ2-7, with D perhaps matching TRBD1 (6 bases). Trimming removed 7 bases at V and 3 bases at J, with 19 bases between. This CDR3 spans 15 amino acids. Germline-derived CDR1 and CDR2 are MNHNY and SVGAGI (reference sequence). The CDR3 reads CASTDRRTEFYEQYF. CDR3 nucleotide sequence: TGTGCCAGCACCGACCGGCGGACAGAGTTCTACGAGCAGTACTTC.

This clone was detected only once. V usage is TRBV27 and J usage is TRBJ1-2; D is uncertain. Trimming pared 0 bases from V and 6 bases from J, leaving 11 bases between. There are 14 residues in the CDR3. The germline V gene encodes CDR1 MNHEY and CDR2 SMNVEV (reference sequence). CDR3 in amino acids: CASSLSKAVNGYTF. The CDR3 DNA sequence: TGTGCCAGCAGTTTATCGAAGGCAGTTAATGGCTACACCTTC.

The V and J genes are TRBV6-5 and TRBJ1-3, with a possible D match to TRBD1 (6 bases). This CDR3 has 16 residues. The ends were cut back, 2 bases at V and 4 bases at J, with 15 bases in the middle. The germline CDR1 and CDR2 sequences are MNHEY and SVGAGI. The CDR3 loop reads CASSYLTTGPGNTIYF. The CDR3 DNA follows: TGTGCCAGCAGTTACCTAACCACAGGGCCAGGAAACACCATATATTTT.

V and J are TRBV2 and TRBJ2-3; the D gene is possibly TRBD1 (5 bases). CDR1 and CDR2 from the germline V gene are SNHLY and FYNNEI. V lost 4 bases, J lost 0 bases, and 14 bases lay in between. The CDR3 consists of 16 residues. Here the CDR3 reads CASSGGHTPSTDTQYF. CDR3 in DNA: TGTGCCAGCAGTGGTGGACACACTCCTAGCACAGATACGCAGTATTTT.

The CDR3 here is CASCQGGSGYNEQFF. The CDR3 DNA sequence: TGTGCCAGCTGCCAAGGGGGGTCGGGCTACAATGAGCAGTTCTTC. This chain joins TRBV27 and TRBJ2-1; D might be TRBD1 or TRBD2, each matching 6 bases. The V and J ends lost 8 bases and 3 bases respectively, with 17 bases between them. The germline gives CDR1 MNHEY, CDR2 SMNVEV (reference sequence). The CDR3 is 15 amino acids.

The chain recombines TRBV7-9 with TRBJ2-5; D might be TRBD2 (5 bases). V shed 5 bases and J shed 2 bases, with 6 bases lying between them. The CDR3 spans 12 residues. CDR1 SEHNR and CDR2 FQNEAQ come from the germline V gene (reference sequence). The CDR3 loop is CASSRDQETQYF. CDR3 coding DNA: TGTGCCAGCAGCCGGGATCAAGAGACCCAGTACTTC.

This CDR3 reads CASSQVGGSQPQHF. The DNA for the CDR3 is TGCGCCAGCAGCCAAGTAGGAGGGAGTCAGCCCCAGCATTTT. The V gene is TRBV4-1, the J gene TRBJ1-5; D ambiguous. Per germline, CDR1 MGHRA and CDR2 YSYEKL. This CDR3 comprises 14 residues. The ends were cut back, 1 base at V and 6 bases at J, with 10 bases in the middle.

Comment on this clone: This same CDR3 is encoded by further DNA sequences in the sample. The chain recombines TRBV5-6 with TRBJ2-7; TRBD1 matches 8 bases. V shed 1 base, J shed 3 bases, and the junction held 3 bases outside the gene matches. CDR3 length equals 14 residues. Germline CDR1 is SGHDT and CDR2 is YYEEEE. The CDR3 sequence: CASSLQGAVYEQYF. The CDR3 DNA reads as TGTGCCAGCAGCTTGCAGGGGGCAGTCTACGAGCAGTACTTC.

The chain uses TRBV7-9 and TRBJ2-2; D is undetermined. This CDR3 comprises 12 residues. Germline V gene sequence: CDR1 SEHNR, CDR2 FQNEAQ (reference sequence). Trimming left V 6 bases short and J 3 bases short, with 5 bases between. The DNA for the CDR3 is TGTGCCAGCAGTCAAGACACCGGGGAGCTGTTTTTT. This encodes CASSQDTGELFF.

The genes are TRBV13 and TRBJ1-1, with D perhaps TRBD1 (5 bases). This CDR3 spans 16 amino acids. V was trimmed by 3 bases and J by 3 bases, leaving 17 bases between them. CDR1 and CDR2 (germline): PRHDT, FYEKMQ (reference sequence). CDR3 nucleotides: TGTGCCAGCAGCTTTTTGAGGGTAAGAGGGGACACTGAAGCTTTCTTT. Its translation: CASSFLRVRGDTEAFF.

This clone was counted a single time. CDR3 coding DNA: TGCGCCAGCAGCCAAGATCGAGAGTACTCCTACGAGCAGTACTTC. Protein product: CASSQDREYSYEQYF. The rearrangement joins TRBV4-3 to TRBJ2-7, with unresolved D. This CDR3 has 15 amino acids. In germline, CDR1 is LGHNA, CDR2 YSLEER. V was shortened by 0 bases and J by 0 bases, with 9 bases between the two germline ends.

This rearrangement joins TRBV5-1 to TRBJ2-1; D unclear. This CDR3 spans 14 amino acids. V was clipped by 4 bases and J by 5 bases, with 13 bases between them. CDR1 and CDR2 (germline): SGHRS, YFSETQ. CDR3 DNA sequence: TGCGCCAGCAGCCTAAGGGAACTGAACAATGAGCAGTTCTTC. This sequence encodes CASSLRELNNEQFF.

This chain joins TRBV27 and TRBJ2-7; D perhaps matches TRBD1 (6 bases). Trimming stripped 2 bases from V and 3 bases from J, with 8 bases between. There are 13 residues in the CDR3. The V gene's germline CDR1 is MNHEY and CDR2 SMNVEV (reference sequence). The CDR3 loop reads CASSLPDSYEQYF. CDR3 DNA: TGTGCCAGCAGTTTACCGGACAGCTACGAGCAGTACTTC.

This chain joins TRBV5-1 and TRBJ1-5; 9 positions agree with TRBD1. There are 14 residues in the CDR3. CDR1 SGHRS and CDR2 YFSETQ come from the germline V gene. V was clipped by 4 bases and J by 5 bases; unmatched bases: 4. CDR3 nucleotides: TGCGCCAGCAGCCCGGGGACAGGGTATCAGCCCCAGCATTTT. This gives the protein CASSPGTGYQPQHF.

V and J are TRBV27 and TRBJ2-5; D is undetermined. CDR1 is MNHEY and CDR2 is SMNVEV in the germline V gene (reference sequence). This CDR3 has 12 residues. V was trimmed by 6 bases and J by 7 bases, leaving 12 bases between them. CDR3 loop: CASRDPPGTQYF. In nucleotides, the CDR3 is TGTGCCAGCAGAGACCCCCCGGGGACCCAGTACTTC.

This sequence joins TRBV9 and TRBJ2-1, with TRBD2 matching 7 bases. J gave up 2 bases and V 0 bases, and 5 bases lay outside the gene matches. Germline values: CDR1 SGDLS, CDR2 YYNGEE. The length of the CDR3 is 16 residues. For the CDR3, the DNA is TGTGCCAGCAGCGTAGACAGCGGGGAGCCCTACAATGAGCAGTTCTTC. This translates into CASSVDSGEPYNEQFF.